Listed below are T cell receptor beta chains from one sample, sequenced in a study of response to subunit inactivated influenza vaccine. TCRdb re-called the RT-PCR reads through MiXCR, storing one row per CDR3 protein. The table has 650,000 to 850,000 distinct CDR3 sequences, roughly 14% seen once. Sequencing was performed on PBMCs from blood, taken 14 to 15 days before vaccination. These receptors all stem from a man in his fifties who received an inactivated influenza vaccine. Each CDR3 is given with its conserved first and last residue. D genes are given only for firm matches. Only part of the rows carry a size: once, few, many, or a class if the clone is expanded.

size	V	J	D	DNA	CDR3
few	TRBV6-2/TRBV6-3	TRBJ1-2	TRBD1	TGTGCCAGCAGTTCCGCGACAGGGGTCGACTATGGCTACACCTTC	CASSSATGVDYGYTF
few	TRBV7-8	TRBJ2-1	NA	TGTGCCAGCGGGGGGGCCGCCGACAATGAGCAGTTCTTC	CASGGAADNEQFF
few	TRBV29-1	TRBJ2-2	TRBD2	TGCAGCGTTGAAGATGGAGATAGCGGGTCCAGTGGGGAGCTGTTTTTT	CSVEDGDSGSSGELFF
few	TRBV5-1	TRBJ1-1	TRBD1	TGCGCCAGCAGCCCACAGGGGAACCAGAACACTGAAGCTTTCTTT	CASSPQGNQNTEAFF
few	TRBV20-1	TRBJ2-7	NA	TGCAGTGCTAGTTTGGCGGGGGCCATAACCTACGAGCAGTACTTC	CSASLAGAITYEQYF
few	TRBV29-1	TRBJ2-6	TRBD1	TGCAGCGTTGATGAGACAGGGGGCAGGGGGGCCAACGTCCTGACTTTC	CSVDETGGRGANVLTF
NA	TRBV20-1	TRBJ2-2	NA	TGCAGTGCACCCCCCCCGGGAATCCCCGGGGAGCTGTTTTTT	CSAPPPGIPGELFF
many	TRBV9	TRBJ2-5	NA	TGTGCCAGCAGCGTAGGCCAATCCCAAGAGACCCAGTACTTC	CASSVGQSQETQYF
few	TRBV10-3	TRBJ2-2	TRBD1	TGTGCCATCAGTGGGGGGACAGAGAACACCGGGGAGCTGTTTTTT	CAISGGTENTGELFF
few	TRBV25-1	TRBJ2-1	NA	TGTGCCAGCAGTCCAGAGAGGACGGTCGATGAGCAGTTCTTC	CASSPERTVDEQFF
NA	TRBV9	TRBJ2-1	NA	TGTGCCAGCAGCGTAACTTTTCTGGAGGGGACCAACAATGAGCAGTTCTTC	CASSVTFLEGTNNEQFF
NA	TRBV3-1	TRBJ1-6	NA	TGTGCCAGCAGCGAGGGGGAGTATAATTCACCCCTCCACTTT	CASSEGEYNSPLHF
NA	TRBV20-1	TRBJ1-1	NA	TGCAGTGCTGCCCCCCTCTCACGTCGGGACACTGAAGCTTTCTTT	CSAAPLSRRDTEAFF
many	TRBV29-1	TRBJ2-7	TRBD1	TGCAGCGTTGAAGGGGACAGCTCCTACGAGCAGTACTTC	CSVEGDSSYEQYF
many	TRBV20-1	TRBJ2-7	NA	TGCAGTGCTAGAGATGACACCTACGAGCAGTACTTC	CSARDDTYEQYF
NA	TRBV24-1	TRBJ2-5	NA	TGTGCCACCAGTGATTTGATGAATCAAGAGACCCAGTACTTC	CATSDLMNQETQYF
few	TRBV2	TRBJ2-7	TRBD1	TGTGCCAGCACCGTCGGGGACAGGATCTCCTACGAGCAGTACTTC	CASTVGDRISYEQYF
NA	TRBV6-4	TRBJ2-2	NA	TGTGCCAGCAGTGAAGCGGGTACCGGGGAGCTGTTTTTT	CASSEAGTGELFF
few	TRBV10-3	TRBJ2-3	NA	TGTGCCATCAGAGAAGGGGGGGGTACCACAGATACGCAGTATTTT	CAIREGGGTTDTQYF
few	TRBV7-9	TRBJ1-1	TRBD1	TGTGCCAGCAGCTCAACCGGACAGGGAACGAACACTGAAGCTTTCTTT	CASSSTGQGTNTEAFF
NA	TRBV6-5	TRBJ2-7	TRBD1	TGTGCCAGCAGTTACGTCCCAGGGGGCACCTACGAGCAGTACTTC	CASSYVPGGTYEQYF
many	TRBV20-1	TRBJ1-1	NA	TGCAGTGCTCCCCCCTGGACGGGCACTGAAGCTTTCTTT	CSAPPWTGTEAFF
NA	TRBV7-2	TRBJ2-3	TRBD2	TGTGCCAGCAGCTTAGCATCGGCCAGCGGGAGGATCGATACGCAGTATTTT	CASSLASASGRIDTQYF
few	TRBV3-1	TRBJ2-5	NA	TGTGCCAGCAAGTACGGGAGACTATCACAGGAGACCCAGTACTTC	CASKYGRLSQETQYF
NA	TRBV24-1	TRBJ2-1	TRBD1	TGTGCCACCAGTCGTCCGGGACAGGGGTACAATGAGCAGTTCTTC	CATSRPGQGYNEQFF
few	TRBV5-1	TRBJ2-2	NA	TGCGCCAGCAGCTTGGGGGTCCGGGACGGCGGGGAGCTGTTTTTT	CASSLGVRDGGELFF
many	TRBV5-1	TRBJ2-1	TRBD2	TGCGCCAGCAGCTTGAAATCACCTAGCGGGAGTCTCACCTACAATGAGCAGTTCTTC	CASSLKSPSGSLTYNEQFF